This T cell receptor (beta chain) was captured in a study of spatial heterogeneity in lung cancer. Study details: As counted in raw reads, each unique TCR and UMI combination appeared more than ten times on average. Study-level findings and limits: The study found ubiquitous expanded tumor TCRs in blood more at resection than follow-up.

Sample time point: sample taken at primary tumor resection. Whole RNA from tumor, nontumor lung or frozen PBMC was sequenced unsorted. Donation came from some 72 patients with untreated early-stage non-small cell lung cancer. In its sample, this clonotype was seen a few times. The antigen remains undetermined. The germline V and J ends were trimmed by 4 bases and 5 bases, with 14 bases remaining between them. CDR1 and CDR2 (germline): MNHNS, SASEGT. The CDR3 has 14 amino acids. TCR cDNA molecules were tagged individually, and each one carried a unique molecular identifier. TCRdb ran MiXCR on the 5' RACE reads and lists one entry per CDR3 protein. The data contain tens of thousands of distinct CDR3 sequences, about an eighth of them singletons.

The chain has TRBV6-1 and TRBJ1-1, with D tentatively TRBD1 (5 bases). The specimen comprised PBMCs, sampled at surgery. The receptor was derived from a male donor with early-stage non-small cell lung cancer. The CDR3 DNA sequence: TGTGCCAGCAGTGCGACAGCTGTTGGGACTGAAGCTTTCTTT. It encodes CASSATAVGTEAFF.